The next 20 T cell receptor beta chains were all read from a single sample in a study of resident and recirculating memory T cells in vitiligo. The table came from immunoSEQ multiplex PCR; TCRdb's copy has only in-frame clones and leaves some out. The table lists 40,000 to 45,000 clones, about 90% of them singletons. The sequenced sample consisted of blood. Receptors were obtained from a male donor with vitiligo.

This chain uses TRBV11-2 with TRBJ2-1, with 7 bases identical to TRBD1. V lost 6 bases to trimming and J lost 15 bases; unmatched junction nucleotides: 11. CDR1 is SGHAT, CDR2 FQNNGV, per germline. The CDR3 has 12 residues. The CDR3 sequence is CASSPSDRALFF. CDR3 DNA sequence: TGTGCCAGCAGTCCATCCGACAGGGCCCTGTTCTTC.

J is TRBJ2-3 and V is TRBV11-2, with TRBD2 matching over 8 bases. The V gene end was trimmed by 0 bases and the J gene end by 1 base; junction bases not matched to a gene: 0. The CDR3 covers 15 residues. CDR1 is SGHAT and CDR2 is FQNNGV in the germline V gene. CDR3: CASSLELAGTDTQYF. In DNA form, the CDR3 reads TGTGCCAGCAGCTTAGAACTAGCGGGCACAGATACGCAGTATTTT.

CDR3 in amino acids: CASSLPVQNEQFF. In DNA, the CDR3 is TGTGCCAGCAGCTTACCAGTTCAAAATGAGCAGTTCTTC. This chain joins TRBV7-2 and TRBJ2-1; D is unresolved. Trimming left V 2 bases short and J 7 bases short, with 9 bases between. The V gene's germline CDR1 is SGHTA and CDR2 FQGNSA. The CDR3 length is 13 residues.

The rearrangement links TRBV27 to TRBJ2-2, with D possibly being TRBD2 (7 bases). V was trimmed by 9 bases and J by 2 bases, leaving 19 bases between them. The CDR3 is 16 amino acids. Germline V gene sequence: CDR1 MNHEY, CDR2 SMNVEV (reference sequence). This chain's CDR3 is CASFPLGGPNTGELFF. In DNA form, the CDR3 reads TGTGCCAGTTTCCCGTTGGGGGGGCCCAACACCGGGGAGCTGTTTTTT.

The chain is built from TRBV5-1 and TRBJ2-3, with a possible D match to TRBD2 (5 bases). CDR3 length equals 14 residues. The V gene's germline CDR1 is SGHRS and CDR2 YFSETQ. The V end was cut by 2 bases, the J end by 1 base, with 8 bases between. In DNA, the CDR3 is TGCGCCAGCAGCTTCAGAGCGGGCACAGATACGCAGTATTTT. Residues: CASSFRAGTDTQYF.

The genes are TRBV10-3 and TRBJ1-5, with D possibly being TRBD1 (5 bases). The germline V gene encodes CDR1 ENHRY and CDR2 SYGVKD. Trimming cost V 3 bases and J 4 bases, with 10 bases left between them. The CDR3 runs to 14 residues. The CDR3 region has the DNA TGTGCCATCAGTGACCTACAGGTTAATCAGCCCCAGCATTTT. Amino acids: CAISDLQVNQPQHF.

This chain joins TRBV4-2 and TRBJ1-1, with 7 bases lining up with TRBD1. Germline-derived CDR1 and CDR2 are LGHNA and YNFKEQ. The CDR3 has 14 residues. Trimming at V came to 4 bases and at J to 4 bases, leaving 6 bases not matched to a gene. CDR3 sequence reads: CASSLRQGFTEAFF. CDR3 DNA: TGTGCCAGCAGCCTCCGACAGGGATTCACTGAAGCTTTCTTT.

The chain links TRBV5-4 to TRBJ1-1; tentative D call: TRBD1 (6 bases). This CDR3 comprises 15 residues. Trimming removed 0 bases from V and 3 bases from J, with 12 bases in between. Germline-derived CDR1 and CDR2 are SGHNT and YYREEE (reference sequence). In nucleotides, the CDR3 is TGTGCCAGCAGCTTGGCCCGGCAGGGGTACACTGAAGCTTTCTTT. Translated: CASSLARQGYTEAFF.

V and J are TRBV11-2 and TRBJ1-2, with 7 bases fitting TRBD1. Losses at the gene ends were 4 bases for V and 4 bases for J; bases not matched to a gene: 6. The CDR3 length is 14 residues. The germline CDR1 and CDR2 sequences are SGHAT and FQNNGV. The DNA for the CDR3 is TGTGCCAGCAGCTCCTCAGGGGGTCCCTATGGCTACACCTTC. It yields the protein CASSSSGGPYGYTF.

The chain carries TRBV4-1 and TRBJ1-5, with 8 nucleotides matching TRBD1. Germline V gives CDR1 MGHRA, CDR2 YSYEKL. V lost 2 bases, J lost 7 bases, and 19 bases stayed unmatched. The CDR3 extends over 19 amino acids. CDR3 coding DNA: TGCGCCAGCAGCCAACCCCCGGGGGTTGCGGGACAGGCAACCCAGCCCCAGCATTTT. This codes for CASSQPPGVAGQATQPQHF.

This CDR3 is CARSSTTEAFF. CDR3 DNA: TGTGCCAGAAGCTCGACTACTGAAGCTTTCTTT. The chain employs TRBV5-3 and TRBJ1-1, with D hard to call. TRBV5-3 is identified as an open reading frame with a role that is uncertain. This CDR3 is built from 11 residues. The ends were cut back, 3 bases at V and 5 bases at J, with 5 bases in the middle.

CDR3 sequence reads: CASSQDRGSYNEQFF. CDR3 nucleotide sequence: TGCGCCAGCAGCCAAGATAGGGGGTCCTACAATGAGCAGTTCTTC. The chain has TRBV4-1 and TRBJ2-1, with TRBD1 as a possible D gene (6 bases). Germline values: CDR1 MGHRA, CDR2 YSYEKL. The germline V and J ends were trimmed by 0 bases and 1 base, with 7 bases remaining between them. This CDR3 comprises 15 residues.

The genes are TRBV5-1 and TRBJ1-2; D is perhaps TRBD1 (5 bases). CDR1 and CDR2 from the germline V gene are SGHRS and YFSETQ. V shed 3 bases and J shed 6 bases, with 12 bases lying between them. The CDR3 runs to 13 residues. The CDR3 nucleotides read TGCGCCAGCAGCTGGACGGACACTCATGGCTACACCTTC. It translates to CASSWTDTHGYTF.

The J gene is TRBJ2-7, the V gene TRBV19; D may be TRBD2 (7 bases). Germline V gene lookup returns CDR1 LNHDA and CDR2 SQIVND (reference sequence). Trimming removed 7 bases at V and 6 bases at J, with 22 bases between. The CDR3 contains 15 residues. Here the CDR3 DNA reads TGTGCCAGTACCCAAGGTCGGGGGGCCCGCGGCGAGCAGTACTTC. Residues: CASTQGRGARGEQYF. The whole variable domain, filled in from reference TRBV19 and TRBJ2-7, reads DGGITQSPKYLFRKEGQNVTLSCEQNLNHDAMYWYRQDPGQGLRLIYYSQIVNDFQKGDIAEGYSVSREKKESFPLTVTSAQKNPTAFYLCASTQGRGARGEQYFGPGTRLTVT.

V is TRBV12-1 and J is TRBJ2-3; the table assigns TRBD1, which was not confirmed against the DNA. TRBV12-1 is shown as a pseudogene. This CDR3 is built from 16 residues. The CDR3 DNA reads TGTGCCAGCAGCTTTGCCCCTGGACAGTTCACAGATACGCAGTATTTT. Protein: CASSFAPGQFTDTQYF.

The chain is built from TRBV6-1 and TRBJ2-7; D is unresolved. This CDR3 has 14 residues. V lost 10 bases and J 1 base, leaving 17 bases between the germline ends. Germline V gene sequence: CDR1 MNHNS, CDR2 SASEGT. The chain's CDR3 is CATLLQVQSYEQYF. DNA for the CDR3: TGTGCCACTCTCCTCCAGGTTCAGTCCTACGAGCAGTACTTC.

The chain recombines TRBV11-2 with TRBJ2-7; TRBD1 agrees at 10 bases. Germline loops: CDR1 SGHAT, CDR2 FQNNGV. This CDR3 is built from 14 residues. After removal of 5 bases from V and 2 bases from J, the junction contained 3 bases not matched to a gene. CDR3 amino acids: CASSPGTGAYEQYF. The CDR3 DNA sequence: TGTGCCAGCAGCCCCGGGACAGGGGCCTACGAGCAGTACTTC.

The chain joins TRBV9 to TRBJ2-7; TRBD1 matches 10 bases. Germline V lookup: CDR1 SGDLS, CDR2 YYNGEE. Losses at the gene ends were 0 bases for V and 6 bases for J; bases not matched to a gene: 6. The CDR3 covers 15 residues. The CDR3 spells CASSVAGTGAVEQYF. CDR3 coding DNA: TGTGCCAGCAGCGTAGCTGGGACAGGGGCAGTCGAGCAGTACTTC.

The chain couples TRBV7-3 to TRBJ1-2; D is perhaps TRBD1 (6 bases). V lost 2 bases and J lost 0, with 10 bases in between. CDR1 and CDR2 from the germline V gene are SGHTA and FQGTGA. The CDR3 covers 15 residues. In nucleotides, the CDR3 is TGTGCCAGCAGCTTATGGACAGCTACTAACTATGGCTACACCTTC. Its translation: CASSLWTATNYGYTF.

This rearrangement joins TRBV19 to TRBJ2-3; TRBD1 aligns across 9 bases. V lost 4 bases, J lost 12 bases, and 8 bases stayed unmatched. The length of the CDR3 is 13 residues. Per germline, CDR1 LNHDA and CDR2 SQIVND (reference sequence). Here the CDR3 reads CASSKEQGAHQYF. The CDR3 DNA is TGTGCCAGTAGTAAAGAACAGGGGGCGCATCAGTATTTT.